These 4 T cell receptor beta chains share one sample of origin, sequenced in a study of radiotherapy plus CTLA-4 blockade in lung cancer. Clones were read by immunoSEQ multiplex PCR, and TCRdb kept only the in-frame ones, dropping some. The table has 75,000 to 95,000 clones, approximately 75% seen once. The material was peripheral blood, obtained from a patient treated with radiotherapy plus ipilimumab. These receptors all come from a human donor with non-small cell lung cancer that progressed on radiotherapy plus ipilimumab.

The rearrangement uses TRBV4-1 and TRBJ2-1; D assignment may be TRBD1 or TRBD2 (5 bases each). The germline V gene encodes CDR1 MGHRA and CDR2 YSYEKL. V dropped 3 bases and J dropped 2 bases, with 14 bases sitting between them. The CDR3 contains 16 residues. CDR3 bases: TGCGCCAGCAGCCAGGCCGAGGGGAGCCCCTACAATGAGCAGTTCTTC. It encodes CASSQAEGSPYNEQFF.

Note on this clone: The sample carries other DNA sequences with the same CDR3. The chain employs TRBV4-2 and TRBJ2-1; TRBD2 agrees at 12 bases. Germline CDR1 is LGHNA and CDR2 is YNFKEQ. V shed 4 bases, J shed 8 bases, and the junction held 6 bases outside the gene matches. The CDR3 totals 15 residues. CDR3 DNA: TGTGCCAGCAGCCGGACTAGCGGGAATAGGGATGAGCAGTTCTTC. Amino acid sequence: CASSRTSGNRDEQFF.

This clone showed up just a few times. The chain carries TRBV6-5 and TRBJ1-1; TRBD1 aligns across 9 bases. CDR1 and CDR2 from the germline V gene are MNHEY and SVGAGI. The CDR3 contains 15 residues. V dropped 2 bases and J dropped 3; count of bases not matched to a gene: 4. The CDR3 DNA sequence: TGTGCCAGCAGTTACGGCGGACAGGGGCACACTGAAGCTTTCTTT. Amino acids: CASSYGGQGHTEAFF.

The chain links TRBV11-3 to TRBJ2-1; 7 bases fit TRBD2. CDR1 is SGHNT and CDR2 is YENEEA in the germline V gene. J lost 6 bases, V lost 0 bases, and 5 bases had no gene match. This CDR3 comprises 15 residues. The CDR3 region is CASSLDLAEGNEQFF. The CDR3 nucleotides are TGTGCCAGCAGCTTAGATCTAGCGGAAGGCAATGAGCAGTTCTTC.